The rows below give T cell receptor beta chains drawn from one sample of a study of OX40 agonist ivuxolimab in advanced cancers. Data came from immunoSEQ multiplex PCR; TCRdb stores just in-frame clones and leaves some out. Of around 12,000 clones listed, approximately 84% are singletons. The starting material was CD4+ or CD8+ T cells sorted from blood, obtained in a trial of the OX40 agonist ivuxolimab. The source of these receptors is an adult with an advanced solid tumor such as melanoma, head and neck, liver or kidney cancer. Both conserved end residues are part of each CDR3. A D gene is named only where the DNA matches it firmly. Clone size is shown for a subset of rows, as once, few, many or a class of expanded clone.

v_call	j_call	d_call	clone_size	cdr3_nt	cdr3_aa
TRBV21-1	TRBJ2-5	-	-	TGTGCCAGCAGCAAAGTCGGTCGGGCCGCCCCCAATAGAGACAAGACCCAGTACTTC	CASSKVGRAAPNRDKTQYF
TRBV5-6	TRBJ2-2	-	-	TGTGCCAGCAGCCCAACCCCAACCGGGGAGCTGTTTTTT	CASSPTPTGELFF
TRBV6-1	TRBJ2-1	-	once	TGTGCCAGCATCGGGATTGAGCAGTTCTTC	CASIGIEQFF
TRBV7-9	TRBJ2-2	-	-	TGTGCCCCGGACGCGAACACCGGGGAGCTGTTTTTT	CAPDANTGELFF
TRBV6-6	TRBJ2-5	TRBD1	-	TGTGCCAGCAACACTCCGGGGACAGCAAGGGAGACCCAGTACTTC	CASNTPGTARETQYF
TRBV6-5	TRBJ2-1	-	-	TGTGCCAGCAGTTACGGGGACCTGGGCAATGAGCAGTTCTTC	CASSYGDLGNEQFF
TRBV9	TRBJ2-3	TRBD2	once	TGTGCCAGCAGCGTAGGGGGACTAGACACAGATACGCAGTATTTT	CASSVGGLDTDTQYF
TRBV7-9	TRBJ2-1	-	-	TGTGCCAGCAGCTTAGCGAGCGGTTACTACAATGAGCAGTTCTTC	CASSLASGYYNEQFF
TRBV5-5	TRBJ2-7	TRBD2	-	TGTGCCAGCAGCCTACTAGCGGGGGCCTCCTACGAGCAGTACTTC	CASSLLAGASYEQYF
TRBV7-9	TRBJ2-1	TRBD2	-	TGTGCCAGCAGCTTTCTCGCGGGAGGGCCGAATGAGCAGTTCTTC	CASSFLAGGPNEQFF
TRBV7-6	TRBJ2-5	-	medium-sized	TGTGCCAGCAGCTCCGGGGAGACCCAGTACTTC	CASSSGETQYF
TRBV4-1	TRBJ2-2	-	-	TGCGCCAGCAGCCAGTTCAGCCGAGGGGGGAACACCGGGGAGCTGTTTTTT	CASSQFSRGGNTGELFF
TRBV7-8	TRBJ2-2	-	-	TGTGCCAGCAGCTTAGCGCGAGGAGGGAGGAACACCGGGGAGCTGTTTTTT	CASSLARGGRNTGELFF
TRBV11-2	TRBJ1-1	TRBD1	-	TGTGCCAGCAGCGGAAGGACAGGATTGAACACTGAAGCTTTCTTT	CASSGRTGLNTEAFF
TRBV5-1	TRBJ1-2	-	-	TGCGCCAGCAGCTTGGGTTACGGGAGCGCTATCTATGGCTACACCTTC	CASSLGYGSAIYGYTF
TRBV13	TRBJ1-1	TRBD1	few	TGTGCCAGCAGCGAACCGACAGGGGGAGTTGAAGCTTTCTTT	CASSEPTGGVEAFF
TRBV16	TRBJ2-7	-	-	TGTGCCAGCAGCCGACGGACAGTTTATTACGAGCAGTACTTC	CASSRRTVYYEQYF
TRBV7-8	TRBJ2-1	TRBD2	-	TGTGCCAGCAGCTTAGCCCCCTCACTAGCGGGATATTACAATGAGCAGTTCTTC	CASSLAPSLAGYYNEQFF
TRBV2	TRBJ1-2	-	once	TGTGCCAGGGGGGGGAGCGGCTACACCTTC	CARGGSGYTF
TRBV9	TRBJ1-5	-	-	TGTGCCAGCAGCGTCCGGATGGACCATCAGCCCCAGCATTTT	CASSVRMDHQPQHF
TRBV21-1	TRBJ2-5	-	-	TGTGCCAGCAGCCGAAAGCGGGGCTTGGAGACCCAGTACTTC	CASSRKRGLETQYF
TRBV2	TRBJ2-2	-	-	TGTGCCAGCAGGGGGAGTGGGGCAAAGACCGGGGAGCTGTTTTTT	CASRGSGAKTGELFF
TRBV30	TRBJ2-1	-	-	TGTGCCTGGAGTAGGGGCCCCATGAGCTCCTACAATGAGCAGTTCTTC	CAWSRGPMSSYNEQFF
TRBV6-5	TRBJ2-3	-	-	TGTGCCAGCAGTTCTCGGGTAGAGGGCACAGATACGCAGTATTTT	CASSSRVEGTDTQYF
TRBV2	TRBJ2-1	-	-	TGTGCCAGCAGTGTATGGCGGGACAATGAGCAGTTCTTC	CASSVWRDNEQFF
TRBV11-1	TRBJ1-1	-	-	TGTGCCAGCAGCCATCGACCCGTGGGGAACACTGAAGCTTTCTTT	CASSHRPVGNTEAFF
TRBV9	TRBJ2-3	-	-	TGTGCCAGCAGCGTACCACAAGACTACACAGATACGCAGTATTTT	CASSVPQDYTDTQYF
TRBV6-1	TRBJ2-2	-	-	TGTGCCAGCTTGGGTACGAACACCGGGGAGCTGTTTTTT	CASLGTNTGELFF
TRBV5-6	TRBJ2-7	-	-	TGTGCCACCTCCGGGACTGTGGCCTACGAGCAGTACTTC	CATSGTVAYEQYF
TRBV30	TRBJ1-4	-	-	TGTGCCGCCTGGAGTGTACACGGGGGGGATGAAAAACTGTTTTTT	CAAWSVHGGDEKLFF
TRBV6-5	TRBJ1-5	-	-	TGTGCCAGCGGGGCCTATAGCAATCAGCCCCAGCATTTT	CASGAYSNQPQHF
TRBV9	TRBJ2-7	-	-	TGTGCCAGCAGCCGGGACGGGTCCTACGAGCAGTACTTC	CASSRDGSYEQYF
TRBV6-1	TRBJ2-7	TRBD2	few	TGTGCCAGCAGTGAAAGGCAGGGAGGGGCCTACGAGCAGTACTTC	CASSERQGGAYEQYF
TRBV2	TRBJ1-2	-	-	TGTGCCAGCTTGGTAGTTGAAGGAACCTCATATGGCTACACCTTC	CASLVVEGTSYGYTF
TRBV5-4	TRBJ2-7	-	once	TGTGCCAGCAGAGGAGGGACCTACGAGCAGTACTTC	CASRGGTYEQYF
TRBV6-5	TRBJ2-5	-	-	TGTGCCACTAGGGGGGATGGGGCTGAGACCCAGTACTTC	CATRGDGAETQYF
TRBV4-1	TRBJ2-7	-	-	TGCGCCAGCAGCCACAAACAGGGTATGGGCGAGCAGTACTTC	CASSHKQGMGEQYF
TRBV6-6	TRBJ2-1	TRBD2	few	TGTGCCAGCAGTTCCGGGGGGGCTCACAATGAGCAGTTCTTC	CASSSGGAHNEQFF
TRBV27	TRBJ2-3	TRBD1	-	TGTGCCAGCAGTCCGAACCGCAGGGGGAGCACAGATACGCAGTATTTT	CASSPNRRGSTDTQYF
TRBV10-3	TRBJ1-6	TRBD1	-	TGTGCCATCAGTGAGTCCGGGACAGGGGGGAATTCACCCCTCCACTTT	CAISESGTGGNSPLHF
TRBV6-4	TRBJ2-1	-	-	TGTGCCAGCAGTCCGGGACACGTGGGCCCCAATGAGCAGTTCTTC	CASSPGHVGPNEQFF
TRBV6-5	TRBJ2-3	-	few	TGTGCCAGCAGGACATCTCTCGCAGATACGCAGTATTTT	CASRTSLADTQYF
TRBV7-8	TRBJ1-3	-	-	TGTGCCAGCAGCTTAGGGCCAGGGTCTGGAAACACCATATATTTT	CASSLGPGSGNTIYF
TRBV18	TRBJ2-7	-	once	TGTGCCAGCTCTCCCGCCGAGGGGATGACCTACGAGCAGTACTTC	CASSPAEGMTYEQYF
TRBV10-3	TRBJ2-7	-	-	TGTGCCATCAGTTCCCTCTACGAGCAGTACTTC	CAISSLYEQYF
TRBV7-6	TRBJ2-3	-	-	TGTGCCAGCAGCCCCCACCCCGGGAAGCGGGGCACAGATACGCAGTATTTT	CASSPHPGKRGTDTQYF
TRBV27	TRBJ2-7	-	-	TGTGCCAGCAAGGAGGTAGGGGAGCAGTACTTC	CASKEVGEQYF
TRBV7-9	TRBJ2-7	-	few	TGTGCCAGCAGCTTAGGCAGGGGATACGAGCAGTACTTC	CASSLGRGYEQYF
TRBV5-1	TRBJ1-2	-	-	TGCGCCAGCAGCGAAGGACAGCTCTTTAACTATGGCTACACCTTC	CASSEGQLFNYGYTF